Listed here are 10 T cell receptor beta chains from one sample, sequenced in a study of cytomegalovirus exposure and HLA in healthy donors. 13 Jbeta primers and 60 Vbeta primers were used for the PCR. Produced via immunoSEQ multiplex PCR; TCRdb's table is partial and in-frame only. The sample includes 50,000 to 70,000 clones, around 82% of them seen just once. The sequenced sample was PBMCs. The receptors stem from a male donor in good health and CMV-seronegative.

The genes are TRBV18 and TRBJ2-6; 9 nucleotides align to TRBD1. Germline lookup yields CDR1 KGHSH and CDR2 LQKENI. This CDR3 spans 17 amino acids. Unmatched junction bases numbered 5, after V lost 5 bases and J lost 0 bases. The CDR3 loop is CASSRGQGYSGANVLTF. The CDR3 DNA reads TGTGCCAGCTCAAGGGGACAGGGTTACTCTGGGGCCAACGTCCTGACTTTC.

The CDR3: CAWSAQANTEAFF. In DNA, the CDR3 is TGTGCCTGGAGCGCCCAGGCCAACACTGAAGCTTTCTTT. V and J are TRBV30 and TRBJ1-1; D gene ambiguous. The CDR3 is 13 amino acids. Germline V gene sequence: CDR1 GTSNPN, CDR2 SVGIG (reference sequence). Trimming removed 3 bases from V and 2 bases from J, with 10 bases in between.

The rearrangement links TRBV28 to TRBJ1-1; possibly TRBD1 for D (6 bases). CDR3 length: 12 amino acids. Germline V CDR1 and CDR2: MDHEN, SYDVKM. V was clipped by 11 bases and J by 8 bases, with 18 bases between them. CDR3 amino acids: CAVQQGFEEAFF. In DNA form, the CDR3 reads TGTGCCGTTCAACAGGGATTCGAGGAAGCTTTCTTT.

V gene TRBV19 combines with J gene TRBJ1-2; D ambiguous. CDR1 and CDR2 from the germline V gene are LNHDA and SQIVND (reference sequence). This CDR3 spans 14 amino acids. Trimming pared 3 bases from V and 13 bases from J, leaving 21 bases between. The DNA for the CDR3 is TGTGCCAGTAGTATGCGGAGGGCCCTTGTTCTTCCCACCTTC. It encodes CASSMRRALVLPTF.

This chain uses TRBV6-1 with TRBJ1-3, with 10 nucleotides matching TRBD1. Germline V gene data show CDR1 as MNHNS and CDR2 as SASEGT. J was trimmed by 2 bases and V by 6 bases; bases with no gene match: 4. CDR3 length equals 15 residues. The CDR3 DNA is TGTGCCAGCAGCTTGGACAGGGGGACTGGAAACACCATATATTTT. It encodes CASSLDRGTGNTIYF.

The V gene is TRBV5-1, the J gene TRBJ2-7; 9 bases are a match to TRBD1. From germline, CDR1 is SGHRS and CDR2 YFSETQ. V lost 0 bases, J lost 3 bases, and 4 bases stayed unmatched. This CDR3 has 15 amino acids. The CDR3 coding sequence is TGCGCCAGCAGCTTGGTTCCGGGACAGGGCTACGAGCAGTACTTC. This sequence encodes CASSLVPGQGYEQYF.

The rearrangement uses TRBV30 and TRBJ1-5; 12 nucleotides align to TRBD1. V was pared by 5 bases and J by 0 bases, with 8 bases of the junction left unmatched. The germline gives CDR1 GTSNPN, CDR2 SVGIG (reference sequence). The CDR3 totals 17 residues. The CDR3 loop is CAWDRDRGHHSNQPQHF. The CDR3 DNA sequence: TGTGCCTGGGACCGGGACAGGGGGCACCATAGCAATCAGCCCCAGCATTTT. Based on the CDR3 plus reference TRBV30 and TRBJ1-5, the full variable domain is SQTIHQWPATLVQPVGSPLSLECTVEGTSNPNLYWYRQAAGRGLQLLFYSVGIGQISSEVPQNLSASRPQDRQFILSSKKLLLSDSGFYLCAWDRDRGHHSNQPQHFGDGTRLSIL.

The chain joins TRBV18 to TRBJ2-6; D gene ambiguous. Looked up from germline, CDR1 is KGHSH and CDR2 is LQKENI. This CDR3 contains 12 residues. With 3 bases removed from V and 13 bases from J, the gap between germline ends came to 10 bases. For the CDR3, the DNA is TGTGCCAGCTCACCGGCCGAAAAAGTCCTGACTTTC. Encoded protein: CASSPAEKVLTF.

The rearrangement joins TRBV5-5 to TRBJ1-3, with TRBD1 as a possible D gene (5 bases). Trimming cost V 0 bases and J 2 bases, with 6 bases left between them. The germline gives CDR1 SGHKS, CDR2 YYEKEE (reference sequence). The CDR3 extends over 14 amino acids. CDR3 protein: CASSLVGPGNTIYF. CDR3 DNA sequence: TGTGCCAGCAGCTTGGTGGGGCCTGGAAACACCATATATTTT.

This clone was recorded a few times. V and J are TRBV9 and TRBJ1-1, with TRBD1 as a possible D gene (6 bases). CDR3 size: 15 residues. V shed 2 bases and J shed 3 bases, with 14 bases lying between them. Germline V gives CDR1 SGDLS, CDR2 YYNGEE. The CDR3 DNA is TGTGCCAGCAGCGTTTCAGGGGATGATCACACTGAAGCTTTCTTT. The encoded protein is CASSVSGDDHTEAFF.